These 2 T cell receptor beta chains share one sample of origin, sequenced in a study of T cell responses to AZD1222 COVID-19 vaccine. Produced via immunoSEQ multiplex PCR; TCRdb's table is partial and in-frame only. The sample holds about 81,000 clones; around 93% are singletons and the top ten take around 8%. Here the sequenced sample was peripheral blood, taken 28 days after the second AZD1222 dose. These receptor sequences come from an adult who received the AZD1222 COVID-19 vaccine.

This clone was observed a single time. The genes are TRBV27 and TRBJ1-6; unclear D gene. The germline V and J ends were trimmed by 5 bases and 8 bases, with 13 bases remaining between them. This CDR3 comprises 14 residues. The germline CDR1 and CDR2 sequences are MNHEY and SMNVEV (reference sequence). DNA for the CDR3: TGTGCCAGCAGTCTCCAGCTATGGGATTCACCCCTCCACTTT. It specifies CASSLQLWDSPLHF.

This chain uses TRBV16 with TRBJ1-5; no definite D call. V shed 2 bases and J shed 3 bases, with 5 bases lying between them. CDR1 and CDR2 from the germline V gene are KGHSY and FQNENV. This CDR3 is 13 amino acids long. CDR3 loop: CASSQQVNQPQHF. The CDR3 coding sequence is TGTGCCAGCAGCCAACAGGTCAATCAGCCCCAGCATTTT.